This is a list of T cell receptor beta chains from one sample in a study of T cell changes during pregnancy in multiple sclerosis. Libraries were prepared by immunoSEQ multiplex PCR; TCRdb keeps only in-frame clonotypes and omits some of them. Among about 75,000 clones listed, approximately 88% were seen once. The material was peripheral blood, obtained in the first trimester of pregnancy. Receptor source: a female donor in good health, enrolled as a control in a pregnancy study. CDR3s include the opening cysteine and the closing phenylalanine or tryptophan. A D gene is named only where the DNA matches it firmly. Some rows have no size entry. The others give once, few or many, or a class for an expanded clone.

V gene	D gene	J gene	clone size	CDR3 DNA	CDR3 protein
TRBV19	TRBD1	TRBJ1-5	NA	TGTGCCAGTAGTGCCGGACAGGGGAAAAGCAATCAGCCCCAGCATTTT	CASSAGQGKSNQPQHF
TRBV19	NA	TRBJ1-2	NA	TGTGCCAGTAGTCGGAGGGAGGGCTATGGCTACACCTTC	CASSRREGYGYTF
TRBV5-1	NA	TRBJ2-1	once	TGCGCCAGCAGCTATTACCCCGGGGGACGGAACTACAATGAGCAGTTCTTC	CASSYYPGGRNYNEQFF
TRBV7-8	NA	TRBJ2-5	NA	TGTGCCAGCACCCAACAAGAGACCCAGTACTTC	CASTQQETQYF
TRBV11-2	NA	TRBJ1-5	NA	TGTGCCAGCAGCTTCTTTGATCAGCCCCAGCATTTT	CASSFFDQPQHF
TRBV9	TRBD2	TRBJ2-1	NA	TGTGCCAGCAGCGTAGTTAGCGGGGGGGTTCCAAGCTCCTACAATGAGCAGTTCTTC	CASSVVSGGVPSSYNEQFF
TRBV30	NA	TRBJ1-2	NA	TGTGCCTGGACCACGACCGGGTGGGTCTATGGCTACACCTTC	CAWTTTGWVYGYTF
TRBV4-2	NA	TRBJ1-5	NA	TGTGCCAGCAGCCAAGCGGGAGAGGGTAGCAATCAGCCCCAGCATTTT	CASSQAGEGSNQPQHF
TRBV9	TRBD2	TRBJ2-3	NA	TGTGCCAGCAGCGGGCTCTGGGGTAGCGGGGGCACAGATACGCAGTATTTT	CASSGLWGSGGTDTQYF
TRBV7-6	TRBD2	TRBJ2-5	NA	TGTGCCAGCAGCTTAGGGGCTAGCGGGGGGTACCAAGAGACCCAGTACTTC	CASSLGASGGYQETQYF
TRBV7-9	TRBD1	TRBJ2-2	NA	TGTGCCAGCAGCTCCAGGACAGGGAACACCGGGGAGCTGTTTTTT	CASSSRTGNTGELFF
TRBV6-5	TRBD1	TRBJ1-3	NA	TGTGCCAGCAGTTGGGGACAGGGGGCAACTGGAAACACCATATATTTT	CASSWGQGATGNTIYF
TRBV5-4	TRBD2	TRBJ2-3	NA	TGTGCCAGCAGCTTACGAACTAGCGGGGATGGAACAGATACGCAGTATTTT	CASSLRTSGDGTDTQYF
TRBV6-5	NA	TRBJ1-1	NA	TGTGCCAGCAAAAGGGCGGGGGTAATGAACACTGAAGCTTTCTTT	CASKRAGVMNTEAFF
TRBV9	TRBD1	TRBJ2-1	NA	TGTGCCAGCAGCCCTCCATCAGGGGGCCCTGCCGAGGATGAGCAGTTCTTC	CASSPPSGGPAEDEQFF
TRBV5-1	NA	TRBJ2-6	NA	TGCGCCAGCACCCAAACAGGGACCGGGGCCAACGTCCTGACTTTC	CASTQTGTGANVLTF
TRBV7-2	NA	TRBJ1-1	few	TGTGCCAGCAGCTTAGGGGGGCTGAACACTGAAGCTTTCTTT	CASSLGGLNTEAFF
TRBV11-2	TRBD1	TRBJ2-7	NA	TGTGCCAGCAGCCTCCGGGACAGGGGGGGCTACGAGCAGTACTTC	CASSLRDRGGYEQYF
TRBV7-2	TRBD1	TRBJ1-4	NA	TGTGCCAGCAGCTCGTTCTCACAGGGGGGAGAAAAACTGTTTTTT	CASSSFSQGGEKLFF
TRBV19	NA	TRBJ1-3	NA	TGTGCCAGTAGTATAATGGGAGTCGGAAACACCATATATTTT	CASSIMGVGNTIYF
TRBV6-1	NA	TRBJ1-4	NA	TGTGCCAGCAGTGCCCGGGCAGGGGCTTCTGAAAAACTGTTTTTT	CASSARAGASEKLFF
TRBV18	NA	TRBJ2-5	NA	TGTGCCAGCTCACCACAGGGGCCCCCATCGAGTGAGACCCAGTACTTC	CASSPQGPPSSETQYF
TRBV27	NA	TRBJ1-2	NA	TGTGCCAGCAGTCCCGGCGCAGGGGGCTACACCTTC	CASSPGAGGYTF
TRBV4-1	NA	TRBJ2-7	NA	TGCGCCAGCAGCCAAGTAACACAGGGACCCTCCTACGAGCAGTACTTC	CASSQVTQGPSYEQYF
TRBV4-1	NA	TRBJ2-7	NA	TGCGCCAGCAGCCAAGGGGGGGGCGGGGACGAGCAGTACTTC	CASSQGGGGDEQYF
TRBV18	TRBD1	TRBJ2-1	NA	TGTGCCAGCTCACCCGGGACAGGGATAGCGGAGCAGTTCTTC	CASSPGTGIAEQFF
TRBV30	NA	TRBJ1-1	NA	TGTGCCTGGAGTGTACGGGGGGTCCGAAGGAACACTGAAGCTTTCTTT	CAWSVRGVRRNTEAFF
TRBV18	TRBD1	TRBJ1-4	NA	TGTGCCAGCTCACCACTAGGACAGGGGGGAGAAAAACTGTTTTTT	CASSPLGQGGEKLFF
TRBV19	TRBD1	TRBJ2-7	NA	TGTGCCAGTATGGACAGGGTCTCCTACGAGCAGTACTTC	CASMDRVSYEQYF
TRBV11-3	NA	TRBJ2-7	NA	TGTGCCAGCAGCTTGGGCCGCTCCTACGAGCAGTACTTC	CASSLGRSYEQYF
TRBV6-1	NA	TRBJ2-3	NA	TGTGCCAGCAGCCTTCTCCCGGGAACCACAGATACGCAGTATTTT	CASSLLPGTTDTQYF
TRBV5-4	TRBD1	TRBJ1-2	NA	TGTGCCAGCAGCGCAACCGGGACAGGAGACTATGGCTACACCTTC	CASSATGTGDYGYTF
TRBV6-5	TRBD1	TRBJ2-7	NA	TGTGCCAGCAGCCCCTCTGGACAGGGCTACGAGCAGTACTTC	CASSPSGQGYEQYF
TRBV9	TRBD1	TRBJ2-5	NA	TGTGCCAGCAGCAGACAGGGGGCGGGTGAGACCCAGTACTTC	CASSRQGAGETQYF
TRBV9	NA	TRBJ1-4	NA	TGTGCCAGCAGCGGCGGAGAGGGTGCAACTAATGAAAAACTGTTTTTT	CASSGGEGATNEKLFF
TRBV11-3	NA	TRBJ2-7	NA	TGTGCCAGCAGCCCAGGCTGGACCCCTACCCAGGGGTACTTC	CASSPGWTPTQGYF